Listed below are T cell receptor beta chains from one sample, sequenced in a study of OX40 agonist ivuxolimab in advanced cancers. Profiled with immunoSEQ multiplex PCR; TCRdb holds only in-frame clones, not every one. Here the sample spans about 50,000 clones, more than 70% being singletons. Sequencing used CD4+ or CD8+ T cells sorted from blood, obtained in a trial of the OX40 agonist ivuxolimab. These receptors were collected from an adult with an advanced solid tumor such as melanoma, head and neck, liver or kidney cancer. Each CDR3 is given with its conserved first and last residue. The order of the fields is J gene, clone size, D gene, V gene, CDR3 DNA, CDR3 protein. The D gene is left open where the match is weak. Clone size is stated in some rows and not others, as once, few, many or a class when expanded.

J: TRBJ1-4
size: -
D: -
V: TRBV19
DNA: TGTGCCAGTAGTGCCGTCCCGAATGAAAAACTGTTTTTT
CDR3: CASSAVPNEKLFF

J: TRBJ2-5
size: -
D: -
V: TRBV6-1
DNA: TGTGCCAGCAGTGAAGGCCAGGGGAAGGGAGAGACCCAGTACTTC
CDR3: CASSEGQGKGETQYF

J: TRBJ2-3
size: -
D: TRBD2
V: TRBV2
DNA: TGTGCCAGCAGTTATGAGACTAGCCTATTACAGTATTTT
CDR3: CASSYETSLLQYF

J: TRBJ1-2
size: -
D: TRBD1
V: TRBV27
DNA: TGTGCCAGCAAGTTCACAGGGGGCGCGTCGTATGGCTACACCTTC
CDR3: CASKFTGGASYGYTF

J: TRBJ2-3
size: few
D: TRBD2
V: TRBV10-3
DNA: TGTGCCATCAGTGAAAGGCGGGAGGTCCCCACAGATACGCAGTATTTT
CDR3: CAISERREVPTDTQYF

J: TRBJ2-5
size: once
D: -
V: TRBV18
DNA: TGTGCCAGCTCACCAGGGCAGGGAGAGACCCAGTACTTC
CDR3: CASSPGQGETQYF

J: TRBJ1-1
size: -
D: TRBD1
V: TRBV18
DNA: TGTGCCAGCTCACCCCCTAGACAGGGTCAAGCTTTCTTT
CDR3: CASSPPRQGQAFF

J: TRBJ2-5
size: -
D: TRBD2
V: TRBV5-5
DNA: TGTGCCAGCAGTCCCGACCAGCGGGAGGGACAAGAGACCCAGTACTTC
CDR3: CASSPDQREGQETQYF

J: TRBJ1-3
size: -
D: TRBD1
V: TRBV6-5
DNA: TGTGCCACTACCGGGACAGGGGGTGGAAACACCATATATTTT
CDR3: CATTGTGGGNTIYF

J: TRBJ2-1
size: once
D: -
V: TRBV19
DNA: TGTGCCAGTAGTATCAGCACAATTAGCGATGAGCAGTTCTTC
CDR3: CASSISTISDEQFF

J: TRBJ2-7
size: -
D: TRBD1
V: TRBV6-1
DNA: TGTGCCAGCAGTGCCTACCCCGGGACAGGGGCGTCGCTCAGAGAGCAGTACTTC
CDR3: CASSAYPGTGASLREQYF

J: TRBJ2-7
size: -
D: TRBD1
V: TRBV11-2
DNA: TGTGCCAGCAGCTTAGGGGGGACAGGGTTTGCCGAGCAGTACTTC
CDR3: CASSLGGTGFAEQYF

J: TRBJ2-5
size: few
D: -
V: TRBV12-5
DNA: TGTGCTAGTGGAGTTCCGGGCAGGAGGAGGGAGACCCAGTACTTC
CDR3: CASGVPGRRRETQYF

J: TRBJ2-1
size: -
D: -
V: TRBV29-1
DNA: TGCAGCGTTGAAGGTGGGACTGACGAGCAGTTCTTC
CDR3: CSVEGGTDEQFF

J: TRBJ2-5
size: -
D: -
V: TRBV21-1
DNA: TGTGCCAGCAGCAAAGCCCGGACAAGGGAAGAGACCCAGTACTTC
CDR3: CASSKARTREETQYF

J: TRBJ2-2
size: -
D: -
V: TRBV5-1
DNA: TGCGCCAGCACCCTGGGGCCAGGGACGAACACCGGGGAGCTGTTTTTT
CDR3: CASTLGPGTNTGELFF

J: TRBJ1-4
size: once
D: TRBD1
V: TRBV19
DNA: TGTGCCAGTCGACACCGGGACAGGGATGAAAAACTGTTTTTT
CDR3: CASRHRDRDEKLFF

J: TRBJ2-7
size: -
D: -
V: TRBV28
DNA: TGTGCCAGCAGATTCCTCGGGACATGGCCCTACGAGCAGTACTTC
CDR3: CASRFLGTWPYEQYF

J: TRBJ2-7
size: -
D: TRBD1
V: TRBV6-1
DNA: TGTGCCAGCAGTGTTGGACAGGGTGCCCCCTCCTACGAGCAGTACTTC
CDR3: CASSVGQGAPSYEQYF

J: TRBJ1-4
size: -
D: -
V: TRBV14
DNA: TGTGCCAGCAGCCAATTGGGCCTTAATGAAAAACTGTTTTTT
CDR3: CASSQLGLNEKLFF

J: TRBJ2-7
size: -
D: TRBD2
V: TRBV27
DNA: TGTGCCAGCAGTTCCGGTGGGCAGCGGGGCGAGCAGTACTTC
CDR3: CASSSGGQRGEQYF

J: TRBJ1-1
size: -
D: -
V: TRBV14
DNA: TGTGCCAGCAGAGGTCCGGCGGCCCCCTTTAACACTGAAGCTTTCTTT
CDR3: CASRGPAAPFNTEAFF

J: TRBJ2-3
size: -
D: TRBD1
V: TRBV6-1
DNA: TGTGCCAGCAGCGCCGGACAGGGCCAATTAGATACGCAGTATTTT
CDR3: CASSAGQGQLDTQYF

J: TRBJ2-3
size: -
D: -
V: TRBV27
DNA: TGTGCCAGCAGCTCAGACTCTAGCACAGATACGCAGTATTTT
CDR3: CASSSDSSTDTQYF

J: TRBJ2-1
size: -
D: -
V: TRBV7-3
DNA: TGTGCCAGCAGCTTATCGGGTGGATACAATGAGCAGTTCTTC
CDR3: CASSLSGGYNEQFF

J: TRBJ2-2
size: -
D: -
V: TRBV6-5
DNA: TGTGCCAGCAGTATGAGGGCTACCGGGGAGCTGTTTTTT
CDR3: CASSMRATGELFF

J: TRBJ2-2
size: -
D: -
V: TRBV15
DNA: TGTGCCACCAGCAGAGATCGGTTCACCGGGGAGCTGTTTTTT
CDR3: CATSRDRFTGELFF

J: TRBJ1-3
size: once
D: -
V: TRBV2
DNA: TGTGCCAGCAGCACAGAACTAACACCCTCTGGAAACACCATATATTTT
CDR3: CASSTELTPSGNTIYF

J: TRBJ2-1
size: -
D: TRBD2
V: TRBV6-5
DNA: TGTGCCAGCAGTTTAAACACCGGGACTAGCGGCAATGAGCAGTTCTTC
CDR3: CASSLNTGTSGNEQFF

J: TRBJ2-7
size: once
D: TRBD1
V: TRBV11-3
DNA: TGTGCCAGCAGCCAAGGGACAGGGGCGAATCGCGAGCAGTACTTC
CDR3: CASSQGTGANREQYF

J: TRBJ2-5
size: -
D: -
V: TRBV5-1
DNA: TGCGCCAGCAGCTCAACCCCCGGGACTCAATCCCGTCCGGAGACCCAGTACTTC
CDR3: CASSSTPGTQSRPETQYF

J: TRBJ2-7
size: -
D: -
V: TRBV5-1
DNA: TGCGCCAGCAGCACTGGCCTGGGTTACGAGCAGTACTTC
CDR3: CASSTGLGYEQYF

J: TRBJ2-2
size: -
D: TRBD2
V: TRBV5-3
DNA: TGTGCCAGAAGCGGATACCGGACTAGCGGAAGTAACACCGGGGAGCTGTTTTTT
CDR3: CARSGYRTSGSNTGELFF

J: TRBJ2-1
size: -
D: TRBD1
V: TRBV30
DNA: TGTGCCTGGAGTGAGGGGGCTAACCTTAGGGGTGAGCAGTTCTTC
CDR3: CAWSEGANLRGEQFF

J: TRBJ2-1
size: once
D: -
V: TRBV18
DNA: TGTGCCAGCTCACCAGAGAGTGATAGATACAATGAGCAGTTCTTC
CDR3: CASSPESDRYNEQFF

J: TRBJ1-2
size: few
D: TRBD1
V: TRBV20-1
DNA: TGCAGTGCTGGGGACAGTTTCGCGTTCACCTTC
CDR3: CSAGDSFAFTF

J: TRBJ2-1
size: -
D: TRBD1
V: TRBV7-2
DNA: TGTGCCAGCAGCTTTGACAGGGGGCGTTCGAATGAGCAGTTCTTC
CDR3: CASSFDRGRSNEQFF

J: TRBJ1-4
size: few
D: -
V: TRBV28
DNA: TGTGCCAGCAGGGCGGGACATAATAATGAAAAACTGTTTTTT
CDR3: CASRAGHNNEKLFF

J: TRBJ2-1
size: -
D: TRBD1
V: TRBV11-3
DNA: TGTGCCAGCAGCTCGTCGGGACAGGGAAAGTACAATGAGCAGTTCTTC
CDR3: CASSSSGQGKYNEQFF

J: TRBJ1-2
size: -
D: -
V: TRBV10-3
DNA: TGTGCCATCAGTTCCTATGGAGCTTCTAACTATGGCTACACCTTC
CDR3: CAISSYGASNYGYTF

J: TRBJ2-1
size: -
D: TRBD1
V: TRBV7-2
DNA: TGTGCCAGCAGCGATTACAGGGGATCATCCTACAATGAGCAGTTCTTC
CDR3: CASSDYRGSSYNEQFF